This is a list of T cell receptor beta chains from one sample in a study of blood T cell repertoires in COVID-19. TCRdb's copy holds only in-frame clones and misses some; the assay was immunoSEQ multiplex PCR. The sample carries about 400,000 clones, around nine tenths recorded once. The sequencing input was PBMCs or T cells enriched from blood (not recorded which). The receptors originated from a woman aged 25 to 39 with acute COVID-19. Both conserved end residues are part of each CDR3. Each record gives: clone size, J gene, V gene, CDR3 length, D gene, CDR3 DNA, CDR3 protein. D genes are given only for firm matches. The listing skips clone size in some rows; elsewhere it reads once, few, many or a size class.

NA	TRBJ2-1	TRBV19	17	TRBD2	TGTGCCAGTATTCGGCGGGGGGGCCTTAAAGTCCACAATGAGCAGTTCTTC	CASIRRGGLKVHNEQFF
NA	TRBJ2-7	TRBV2	14	TRBD1	TGTGCCAGCAGCGCCCCGGGACAGGGGCCCTGGGAGTACTTC	CASSAPGQGPWEYF
once	TRBJ2-7	TRBV5-1	16	TRBD2	TGCGCCAGCAGCCCGGAGGGGACTAGCGGACGTTACGAGCAGTACTTC	CASSPEGTSGRYEQYF
once	TRBJ1-6	TRBV7-9	14	NA	TGTGCCAGCAGCTTTTCGGGAGATAATTCACCCCTCCACTTT	CASSFSGDNSPLHF
NA	TRBJ2-6	TRBV30	14	NA	TGTGCCTGGAGTCAAGGGACAGGGGCCAACGTCCTGACTTTC	CAWSQGTGANVLTF
NA	TRBJ2-7	TRBV6-2/TRBV6-3	16	TRBD1	TGTGCCAGCAGTTACCCCGGGACAGGGGGCTCATACGAGCAGTACTTC	CASSYPGTGGSYEQYF
NA	TRBJ2-7	TRBV20-1	14	TRBD2	TGCAGTGCTAGTCGCTGGCGGGGGGATTACGAGCAGTACTTC	CSASRWRGDYEQYF
few	TRBJ2-7	TRBV7-2	14	NA	TGTGCCAGCAGCTTATCGGCAGGGGCCTACGAGCAGTACTTC	CASSLSAGAYEQYF
NA	TRBJ1-3	TRBV11-2	18	TRBD1	TGTGCCAGCAGCTTAGTTCTTTGGCAGGGGGACTCTGGAAACACCATATATTTT	CASSLVLWQGDSGNTIYF
NA	TRBJ1-1	TRBV18	13	NA	TGTGCCAGCTCACCCACCGGCGGGACTGAAGCTTTCTTT	CASSPTGGTEAFF
NA	TRBJ1-6	TRBV30	12	NA	TGTGCCTGGACTCCAGGAAATTCACCCCTCCACTTT	CAWTPGNSPLHF
NA	TRBJ2-2	TRBV6-4	18	TRBD1	TGTGCCAGCAGTGAACGGACAGGGGGAAAAACACAGTCCGGGGAGCTGTTTTTT	CASSERTGGKTQSGELFF
NA	TRBJ2-3	TRBV29-1	14	NA	TGCAGCGTGGACAACAGGGTCGGGACAGATACGCAGTATTTT	CSVDNRVGTDTQYF
once	TRBJ2-7	TRBV6-4	14	NA	TGTGCCAGCAGTGACCGGGTAGGCTCCTACGAGCAGTACTTC	CASSDRVGSYEQYF
once	TRBJ2-5	TRBV18	17	NA	TGTGCCAGCTCACCAGAGGGCAGCCAGCTGACTCAAGAGACCCAGTACTTC	CASSPEGSQLTQETQYF
NA	TRBJ1-3	TRBV7-9	18	NA	TGTGCCAGCAGCCAAACGCCGACAGGTACCCACTCTGGAAACACCATATATTTT	CASSQTPTGTHSGNTIYF
NA	TRBJ1-2	TRBV5-1	16	TRBD1	TGCGCCAGCAGCCTAACCTCGGCGCAGGGGGCAGGGGGCTACACCTTC	CASSLTSAQGAGGYTF
NA	TRBJ1-5	TRBV2	14	NA	TGTGCCAGCAGATCTCGTTATAGCAATCAGCCCCAGCATTTT	CASRSRYSNQPQHF
NA	TRBJ1-1	TRBV25-1	14	TRBD1	TGTGCCAGCAGTGATCTTGGACAGGGACGAGAAGCTTTCTTT	CASSDLGQGREAFF
NA	TRBJ2-7	TRBV14	16	TRBD2	TGTGCCAGCAGCCCCTGGGGAGCTAGCGGGGTCTACGAGCAGTACTTC	CASSPWGASGVYEQYF
NA	TRBJ2-7	TRBV7-3	14	TRBD1	TGTGCCAGCACCCAGTGGACAGGGAGATACGAGCAGTACTTC	CASTQWTGRYEQYF
NA	TRBJ2-4	TRBV5-1	16	NA	TGCGCCAGCAGCTTGGAGGCAGGGTTGGCCAAAAACATTCAGTACTTC	CASSLEAGLAKNIQYF
NA	TRBJ2-1	TRBV7-3	16	NA	TGTGCCAGCAGCCCCGCGGGCCCGGCTACCTACAATGAGCAGTTCTTC	CASSPAGPATYNEQFF
NA	TRBJ1-2	TRBV30	13	NA	TGTGCCTGGAGTGCCCTAAAGAACTATGGCTACACCTTC	CAWSALKNYGYTF
NA	TRBJ1-3	TRBV12-1	14	NA	TGTTCCAGCAGCTCCGGGGACAAGGGAAACACCATATATTTT	CSSSSGDKGNTIYF
NA	TRBJ1-1	TRBV4-1	16	NA	TGCGCCAGCAGCCCAGTTAGGACAGAGGGTGACTCTGAAGCTTTCTTT	CASSPVRTEGDSEAFF
NA	TRBJ2-1	TRBV30	14	TRBD2	TGTGCCTGGAATTCGGGGGGGCCGGGGAATGAGCAGTTCTTC	CAWNSGGPGNEQFF
NA	TRBJ1-6	TRBV6-6	14	TRBD1	TGTGCCACCTCAGAGGGGGCAGGGTTTTCACCCCTCCACTTT	CATSEGAGFSPLHF
NA	TRBJ2-7	TRBV7-9	15	TRBD1	TGTGCCAGCAGCACCAACAGGGGCACCACGGACGAGCAGTACTTC	CASSTNRGTTDEQYF
NA	TRBJ2-1	TRBV27	18	NA	TGTGCCAGCAGAAACGCTCGACGAGCCCCAGGAACCTACAATGAGCAGTTCTTC	CASRNARRAPGTYNEQFF
NA	TRBJ2-1	TRBV9	13	NA	TGTGCCAGCAGCTTGGGGAGTAACAATGAGCAGTTCTTC	CASSLGSNNEQFF
NA	TRBJ1-1	TRBV18	14	TRBD1	TGTGCCAGCTCACCCTCAGGGGGTAACACTGAAGCTTTCTTT	CASSPSGGNTEAFF
NA	TRBJ1-2	TRBV27	16	TRBD1	TGTGCCAGCAGGGGGGACAGGGCGGATTCTAACTATGGCTACACCTTC	CASRGDRADSNYGYTF
many	TRBJ1-2	TRBV25-1	12	NA	TGTGCCAGCAGGTCGGGAGGGGAAGGCTACACCTTC	CASRSGGEGYTF
NA	TRBJ2-1	TRBV2	15	NA	TGTGCCAGCAGTGATCGGGTAGGCTCCTACAATGAGCAGTTCTTC	CASSDRVGSYNEQFF